A selection of T cell receptor beta chains follows, all from one sample in a study of regulatory T cells in long-lasting Graves disease. TCRdb used MiXCR to reprocess the multiplex PCR reads, holding one entry per CDR3 protein. The sample includes 420,000 or so distinct CDR3 sequences, about a quarter of them seen just once. This specimen consisted of peripheral blood mononuclear cells (PBMCs), obtained when the disease was refractory, from a patient treated with antithyroid drugs. The source of these receptors is a female donor with Graves disease. CDR3s include the opening cysteine and the closing phenylalanine or tryptophan. The D gene is left open where the match is weak. A clone size is listed for some rows: how often the clone was seen (once, few, many), or a class if it is expanded.

D	V	J	size	CDR3	DNA
.	TRBV18	TRBJ2-2	few	CASSPPGGTNTGELFF	TGTGCCAGCTCACCACCGGGGGGAACGAACACCGGGGAGCTGTTTTTT
TRBD1	TRBV28	TRBJ1-1	few	CASTPSPDRAGSEAFF	TGTGCCAGCACCCCCTCTCCCGACAGGGCTGGATCTGAAGCTTTCTTT
.	TRBV20-1	TRBJ2-7	many	CSARAVTGLYEQYF	TGCAGTGCTAGAGCCGTGACAGGTCTTTACGAGCAGTACTTC
.	TRBV29-1	TRBJ2-3	.	CSELGGLRTDTQYF	TGCAGCGAATTAGGGGGATTGAGGACAGATACGCAGTATTTT
TRBD2	TRBV29-1	TRBJ2-2	.	CSVDLGLDNTGELFF	TGCAGCGTTGACCTTGGACTAGATAACACCGGGGAGCTGTTTTTT
TRBD2	TRBV19	TRBJ2-1	.	CAVGTTGEQFF	TGTGCCGTGGGGACTACCGGTGAGCAGTTCTTC
.	TRBV27	TRBJ1-5	many	CASSLQWNQPQHF	TGTGCCAGCAGTTTACAGTGGAATCAGCCCCAGCATTTT
.	TRBV10-3	TRBJ2-2	few	CAIRAGDNTGELFF	TGTGCCATCAGGGCCGGGGACAACACCGGGGAGCTGTTTTTT
TRBD2	TRBV6-5	TRBJ2-7	.	CASSYSSPLAGVPYEQYF	TGTGCCAGCAGTTACTCATCTCCCCTAGCGGGAGTACCCTACGAGCAGTACTTC
.	TRBV7-2	TRBJ1-1	.	CANSLDWGEAFF	TGTGCCAACAGCTTAGATTGGGGGGAAGCTTTCTTT
TRBD2	TRBV7-2	TRBJ2-7	.	CASSLRGSGRGHEQYF	TGTGCCAGCAGCTTAAGGGGTAGCGGGAGAGGGCACGAGCAGTACTTC
TRBD1	TRBV7-9	TRBJ2-5	few	CASSSGDSPQETQYF	TGTGCCAGCAGCTCTGGGGACAGCCCTCAAGAGACCCAGTACTTC
TRBD2	TRBV3-1	TRBJ2-2	.	CASSSRTSGSYTGELFF	TGTGCCAGCAGTTCAAGGACTAGCGGGAGTTATACCGGGGAGCTGTTTTTT
.	TRBV4-3	TRBJ2-7	few	CASSQDRKETYEQYF	TGCGCCAGCAGCCAAGATCGGAAGGAAACCTACGAGCAGTACTTC
.	TRBV7-2	TRBJ2-3	.	CASSFEGVGDTQYF	TGTGCCAGCAGCTTCGAGGGAGTGGGAGATACGCAGTATTTT
TRBD1	TRBV7-9	TRBJ1-5	many	CASSSTGGSPQHF	TGTGCCAGCAGTTCCACAGGGGGTTCGCCCCAGCATTTT
.	TRBV7-9	TRBJ2-5	.	CASSPTGAGGETQYF	TGTGCCAGCAGCCCGACAGGGGCGGGAGGGGAGACCCAGTACTTC
.	TRBV28	TRBJ1-5	.	CASTPAGSLLYSNQPQHF	TGTGCCAGCACCCCGGCCGGCAGCCTCCTTTATAGCAATCAGCCCCAGCATTTT
TRBD2	TRBV3-1	TRBJ2-5	many	CASVKLAGGGETQYF	TGTGCCAGCGTTAAGCTAGCGGGAGGCGGGGAGACCCAGTACTTC
.	TRBV24-1	TRBJ1-2	.	CAASTGGSYGYTF	TGTGCCGCCTCGACGGGGGGGTCCTATGGCTACACCTTC
.	TRBV10-1	TRBJ1-1	few	CASREITVNTEAFF	TGCGCCAGCAGGGAGATCACAGTGAACACTGAAGCTTTCTTT
.	TRBV28	TRBJ2-1	many	CASSFRRDRPLWNEQFF	TGTGCCAGCAGTTTCCGGCGGGACCGACCCCTTTGGAATGAGCAGTTCTTC
.	TRBV11-2	TRBJ2-2	.	CASSLGRPVQGGELFF	TGTGCCAGCAGCTTAGGGCGGCCGGTACAGGGCGGGGAGCTGTTTTTT
TRBD1	TRBV5-1	TRBJ2-7	.	CASSGPVQGAYEQYF	TGCGCCAGCTCCGGCCCGGTACAGGGGGCTTACGAGCAGTACTTC
.	TRBV2	TRBJ2-7	many	CANRLDGAYEQYF	TGTGCCAACCGACTAGATGGGGCCTACGAGCAGTACTTC
.	TRBV6-2/TRBV6-3	TRBJ2-7	.	CASRLQRPTGEQYF	TGTGCCAGCAGGTTACAAAGACCTACGGGAGAGCAGTACTTC
.	TRBV7-6	TRBJ2-5	few	CASSLGSRHSAQETQYF	TGTGCCAGCAGCTTAGGTTCCCGGCATAGCGCACAAGAGACCCAGTACTTC
.	TRBV11-2	TRBJ1-2	many	CASSPRIGPGGYTF	TGTGCCAGCAGCCCCCGAATAGGGCCGGGCGGCTACACCTTC
.	TRBV7-9	TRBJ1-4	once	CASSLQGFNEKLFF	TGTGCCAGCAGCTTACAGGGCTTTAATGAAAAACTGTTTTTT
.	TRBV11-2	TRBJ2-1	many	CASSLVRGSYNEQFF	TGTGCCAGCAGCTTAGTAAGGGGCTCCTACAATGAGCAGTTCTTC
TRBD1	TRBV18	TRBJ2-7	few	CASSRGGTGDIYEQYF	TGTGCCAGCTCGCGCGGTGGGACAGGAGACATCTACGAGCAGTACTTC
.	TRBV2	TRBJ1-6	.	CASSEQGGSPLHF	TGTGCCAGCAGTGAACAGGGTGGTTCACCCCTCCACTTT
.	TRBV5-8	TRBJ2-5	many	CASTDGGVQETQYF	TGTGCCAGCACCGATGGGGGAGTTCAAGAGACCCAGTACTTC
.	TRBV7-9	TRBJ1-2	many	CASRDGTTYGYTF	TGTGCCAGCAGAGACGGAACGACCTATGGCTACACCTTC
.	TRBV7-6	TRBJ2-3	.	CASSANTGTDTQYF	TGTGCCAGCAGCGCGAACACTGGCACAGATACGCAGTATTTT
TRBD2	TRBV7-2	TRBJ2-7	few	CASSSGTSVYEQYF	TGTGCCAGCAGCTCCGGGACTAGCGTCTACGAGCAGTACTTC
.	TRBV6-1	TRBJ2-7	many	CASSGGPVSYEQYF	TGTGCCAGCAGTGGCGGTCCGGTCTCCTACGAGCAGTACTTC
.	TRBV30	TRBJ1-1	few	CAWSVRGVNTEAFF	TGTGCCTGGAGTGTGAGGGGAGTGAACACTGAAGCTTTCTTT
.	TRBV3-1	TRBJ2-7	few	CASSQTDRYEQYF	TGTGCCAGCAGCCAAACGGACCGCTACGAGCAGTACTTC
TRBD1	TRBV6-2/TRBV6-3	TRBJ1-1	many	CASSYVRTGGTEAFF	TGTGCCAGCAGTTACGTACGGACAGGGGGCACTGAAGCTTTCTTT
.	TRBV19	TRBJ1-1	.	CASTSMLGTEAFF	TGTGCCAGTACCAGTATGTTGGGAACTGAAGCTTTCTTT
.	TRBV18	TRBJ2-7	many	CASSPLDGSSYEQYF	TGTGCCAGCTCACCACTTGACGGAAGCTCCTACGAGCAGTACTTC
TRBD1	TRBV14	TRBJ1-2	.	CASSHKTGRNYGYTF	TGTGCCAGCAGTCACAAGACAGGGCGCAACTATGGCTACACCTTC
.	TRBV20-1	TRBJ1-2	few	CSARDLTRGYTF	TGCAGTGCTAGAGATCTTACCAGGGGCTACACCTTC
TRBD1	TRBV14	TRBJ2-7	few	CASSPNRDRGNEQYF	TGTGCCAGCAGCCCCAACCGGGACAGGGGTAACGAGCAGTACTTC
.	TRBV7-2	TRBJ2-5	many	CASSLSPQETQYF	TGTGCCAGCAGCTTATCACCCCAAGAGACCCAGTACTTC
.	TRBV9	TRBJ1-1	.	CASSPWQGMTEAFF	TGTGCCAGCAGCCCTTGGCAGGGTATGACTGAAGCTTTCTTT
TRBD1	TRBV5-1	TRBJ1-2	many	CASSAVQGTYGYTF	TGCGCCAGCAGCGCAGTACAGGGGACCTATGGCTACACCTTC
TRBD2	TRBV6-1	TRBJ2-5	.	CASSQGRLAGGPETQYF	TGTGCCAGCAGCCAAGGACGACTAGCGGGAGGGCCGGAGACCCAGTACTTC
.	TRBV15	TRBJ2-4	.	CATSRESKNIQYF	TGTGCCACCAGCAGGGAGTCCAAAAACATTCAGTACTTC
.	TRBV6-1	TRBJ1-5	many	CASNDSNQPQHF	TGTGCCAGCAACGATAGCAATCAGCCCCAGCATTTT